The clone carrying this T cell receptor beta chain was seen only a few times. Sequencing was performed with immunoSEQ multiplex PCR; in TCRdb, only in-frame clones are kept and a portion is missing. The repertoire consists of approximately 360,000 clones, with 80% to 90% occurring once and the leading ten covering 1.5% to 2.5%. This sample was included in a study of blood T cell repertoires in COVID-19. This CDR3 contains 15 residues. Germline loops: CDR1 MGHRA, CDR2 YSYEKL. Trimming removed 7 bases from V and 0 bases from J, with 13 bases in between. The chain joins TRBV4-1 to TRBJ1-5; D perhaps matches TRBD1 (6 bases). The source of this sequence is a man aged 40-55 years in a cohort exposed to, infected with or recovered from COVID-19 (not recorded which). The sample was PBMCs or T cells enriched from blood (not recorded which). The CDR3 DNA reads as TGCGCCAGCAACTACAGGGCCACTAGCAATCAGCCCCAGCATTTT. It encodes CASNYRATSNQPQHF.